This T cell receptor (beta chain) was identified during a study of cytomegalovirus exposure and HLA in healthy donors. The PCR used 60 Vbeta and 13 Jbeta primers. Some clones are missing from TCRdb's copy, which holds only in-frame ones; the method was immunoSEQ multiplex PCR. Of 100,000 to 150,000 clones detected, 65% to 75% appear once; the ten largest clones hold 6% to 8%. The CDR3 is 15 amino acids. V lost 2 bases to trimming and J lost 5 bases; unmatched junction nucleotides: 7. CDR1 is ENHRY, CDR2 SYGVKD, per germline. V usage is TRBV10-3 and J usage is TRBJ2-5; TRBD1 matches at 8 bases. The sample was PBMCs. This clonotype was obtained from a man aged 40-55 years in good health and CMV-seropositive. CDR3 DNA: TGTGCCATCAGTGAGACGACAGGGGCCGGGGAGACCCAGTACTTC. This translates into CAISETTGAGETQYF.